This paragraph covers one T cell receptor beta chain sequence. This record belongs to a study of PD-1 blockade in mismatch repair-deficient tumors. J lost 3 bases, V lost 4 bases, and 4 bases had no gene match. Germline V gives CDR1 SGHDT, CDR2 YYEEEE. This CDR3 spans 13 amino acids. Sequenced by immunoSEQ multiplex PCR; TCRdb stores in-frame clones only, minus some. Among around 130,000 clones listed, about nine tenths were seen once. This material consisted of peripheral blood, taken roughly 67 weeks after starting pembrolizumab. This chain joins TRBV5-6 and TRBJ2-7; 7 bases map to TRBD1. The TCR comes from an adult with mismatch repair-deficient cancer. As DNA, the CDR3 is TGTGCCAGCAGCCCGGGACAGATCTACGAGCAGTACTTC. Encoded protein: CASSPGQIYEQYF.